This T cell receptor (beta chain) is from a study of regulatory T cells in long-lasting Graves disease. As for the study in general: Over-5-year antithyroid drug use with positive TSH receptor antibodies defined persistent Graves' disease in the study.

Overall study findings and caveats: There were preferences for TRBV28, TRBJ1-2 and TRBJ2-5 in persistent disease.

iRepertoire HTBI primers and Arm-PCR of CDR3 regions built TCR beta libraries. Study processing details: Looking across samples, the authors found 62 TRBV and approximately 13 TRBJ segments. In TCRdb, the multiplex PCR reads were re-called with MiXCR into one record per CDR3 protein. It is TCRdb's table, rather than the study itself, that gives the V and J calls and clone size. The table has roughly 400,000 distinct CDR3 sequences, less than 25% seen once; the top ten hold less than 25%. This clonotype has more than one count but fewer than ten. Antigen unknown. Germline V gives CDR1 MDHEN, CDR2 SYDVKM. The length of the CDR3 is 18 residues. The ends lost 4 bases at V and 7 bases at J; junction bases unmatched: 10. Time point given: persistent/refractory GD, antithyroid drugs over 5 years with positive TRAb. From PBMCs, RNA was extracted and then used to make the TCR library.

The sample in question was peripheral blood mononuclear cells (PBMCs), obtained when the disease was refractory, from a patient treated with antithyroid drugs. The J gene is TRBJ2-1, the V gene TRBV28; TRBD2 aligns across 16 bases. The receptor was derived from a female donor with Graves disease. The CDR3 sequence is CASSSLGLAGGPGNEQFF. The CDR3 DNA reads TGTGCCAGCAGTTCCCTGGGACTAGCGGGAGGGCCCGGGAATGAGCAGTTCTTC.